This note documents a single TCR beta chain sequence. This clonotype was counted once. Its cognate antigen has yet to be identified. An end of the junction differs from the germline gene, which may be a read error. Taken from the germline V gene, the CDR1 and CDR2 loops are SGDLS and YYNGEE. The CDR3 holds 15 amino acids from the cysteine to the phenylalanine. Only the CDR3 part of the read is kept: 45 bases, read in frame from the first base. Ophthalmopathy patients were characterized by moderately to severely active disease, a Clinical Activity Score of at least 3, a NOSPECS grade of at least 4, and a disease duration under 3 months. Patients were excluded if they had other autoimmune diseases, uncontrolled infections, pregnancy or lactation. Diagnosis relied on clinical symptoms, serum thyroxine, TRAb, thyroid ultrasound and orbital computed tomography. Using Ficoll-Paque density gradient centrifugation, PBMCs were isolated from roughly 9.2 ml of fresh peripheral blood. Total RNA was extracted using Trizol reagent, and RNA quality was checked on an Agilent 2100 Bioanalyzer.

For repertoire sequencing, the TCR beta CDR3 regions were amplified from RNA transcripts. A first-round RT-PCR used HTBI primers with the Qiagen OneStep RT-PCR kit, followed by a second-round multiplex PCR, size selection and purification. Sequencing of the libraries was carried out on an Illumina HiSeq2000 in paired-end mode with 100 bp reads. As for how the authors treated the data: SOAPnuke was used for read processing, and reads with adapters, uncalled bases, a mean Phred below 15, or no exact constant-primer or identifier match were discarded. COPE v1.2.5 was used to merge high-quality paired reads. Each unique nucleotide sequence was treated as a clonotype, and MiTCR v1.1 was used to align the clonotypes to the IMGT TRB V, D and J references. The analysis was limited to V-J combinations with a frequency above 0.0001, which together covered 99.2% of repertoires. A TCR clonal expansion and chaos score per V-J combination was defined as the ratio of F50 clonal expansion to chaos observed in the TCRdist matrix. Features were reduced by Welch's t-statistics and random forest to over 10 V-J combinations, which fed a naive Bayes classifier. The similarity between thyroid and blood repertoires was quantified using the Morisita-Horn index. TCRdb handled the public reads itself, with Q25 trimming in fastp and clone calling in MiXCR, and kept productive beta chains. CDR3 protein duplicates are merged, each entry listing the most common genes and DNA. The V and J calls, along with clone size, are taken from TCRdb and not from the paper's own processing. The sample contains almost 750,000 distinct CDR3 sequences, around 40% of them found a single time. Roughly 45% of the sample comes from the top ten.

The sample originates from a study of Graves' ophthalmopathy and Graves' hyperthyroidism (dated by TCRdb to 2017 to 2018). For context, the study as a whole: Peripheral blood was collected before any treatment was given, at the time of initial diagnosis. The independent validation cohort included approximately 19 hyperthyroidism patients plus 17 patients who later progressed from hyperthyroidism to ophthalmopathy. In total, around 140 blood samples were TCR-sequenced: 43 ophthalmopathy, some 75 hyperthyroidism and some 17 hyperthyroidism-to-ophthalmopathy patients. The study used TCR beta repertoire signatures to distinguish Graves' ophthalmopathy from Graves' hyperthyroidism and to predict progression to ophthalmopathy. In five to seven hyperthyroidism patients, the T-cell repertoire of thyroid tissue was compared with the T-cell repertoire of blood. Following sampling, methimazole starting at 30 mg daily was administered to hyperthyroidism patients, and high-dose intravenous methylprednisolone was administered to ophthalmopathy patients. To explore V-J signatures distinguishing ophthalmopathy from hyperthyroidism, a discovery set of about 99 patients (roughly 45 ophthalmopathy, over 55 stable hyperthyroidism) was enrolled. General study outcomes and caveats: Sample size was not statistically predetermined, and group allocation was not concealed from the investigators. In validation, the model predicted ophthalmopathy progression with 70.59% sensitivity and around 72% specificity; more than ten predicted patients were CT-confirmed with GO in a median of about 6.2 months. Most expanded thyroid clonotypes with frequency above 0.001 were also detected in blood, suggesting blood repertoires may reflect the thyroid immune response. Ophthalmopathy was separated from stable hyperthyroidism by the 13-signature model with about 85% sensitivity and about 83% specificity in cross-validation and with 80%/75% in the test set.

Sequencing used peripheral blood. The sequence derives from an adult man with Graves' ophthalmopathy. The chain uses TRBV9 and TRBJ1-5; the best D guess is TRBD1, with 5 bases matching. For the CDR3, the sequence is CASSPTGRSNRPQHF. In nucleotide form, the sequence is TGTGCCAGCAGTCCAACAGGTCGAAGCAATCGGCCCCAGCATTTT.